This T cell receptor (beta chain) was found in a study of Ad26.COV2.S vaccination and SARS-CoV-2 variants. Looking at the study overall: This donor came from the COV1001 trial of Ad26.COV2.S. Administration of Ad26.COV2.S was intramuscular, either once or twice 56 days apart.

General study findings and limits: Analytic work on TCR breadth and depth might have understated the full extent of total T cell responses.

Germline-derived CDR1 and CDR2 are SGDLS and YYNGEE. This CDR3 is built from 15 residues. Germline trimming cut 0 bases from V and 9 bases from J; bases unmatched to any gene: 4. The count of this clone is one. Its antigen is undetermined. TCRdb keeps only in-frame clones here, not all; method: immunoSEQ multiplex PCR. The sample includes hundreds of thousands of clones, roughly 90% of them seen just once. Noted treatment: roughly 20 received Ad26.COV2.S at low or high dose, single or two shots; about 5 received placebo; per-sample allocation not given. After the first vaccine or placebo injection, samples were drawn on day 63. Boston supplied an adult donor aged 18-55 years.

The specimen was peripheral blood, collected in a trial of Ad26.COV2.S vaccine versus placebo. The clonotype was recovered from a person aged 18-60 years who received the Ad26.COV2.S COVID-19 vaccine or a placebo. The J gene is TRBJ1-6, the V gene TRBV9; 9 bases match TRBD1. The CDR3 region has the DNA TGTGCCAGCAGCGTAGGAACAGGGGGCGGTTCACCCCTCCACTTT. Its translation: CASSVGTGGGSPLHF.